A selection of T cell receptor beta chains follows, all from one sample in a study of OX40 agonist ivuxolimab in advanced cancers. Generated by immunoSEQ multiplex PCR, the TCRdb table keeps only in-frame clones and is missing some. Among fewer than 90,000 clones listed, about 91% were seen once. Source: CD4+ or CD8+ T cells sorted from blood, taken in a trial of the OX40 agonist ivuxolimab. Every receptor here comes from an adult with an advanced solid tumor such as melanoma, head and neck, liver or kidney cancer. CDR3s include the opening cysteine and the closing phenylalanine or tryptophan. A D gene is named only where the DNA matches it firmly. Some rows have no size entry. The others give once, few or many, or a class for an expanded clone.

CDR3aa: CASSPARQGSGTEAFF
CDR3nt: TGTGCCAGCTCACCAGCGAGACAGGGTAGTGGCACTGAAGCTTTCTTT
v_gene: TRBV18
d_gene: TRBD1
abundance: NA
j_gene: TRBJ1-1

CDR3aa: CASSSSGTGTDTQYF
CDR3nt: TGTGCTAGCAGCTCCTCCGGGACAGGAACAGATACGCAGTATTTT
v_gene: TRBV7-7
d_gene: TRBD1
abundance: NA
j_gene: TRBJ2-3

CDR3aa: CASSSGRPNGEQYF
CDR3nt: TGTGCCAGCAGTTCCGGGAGGCCCAATGGCGAGCAGTACTTC
v_gene: TRBV27
d_gene: TRBD2
abundance: NA
j_gene: TRBJ2-7

CDR3aa: CASSVVSGSTDTQYF
CDR3nt: TGTGCCAGCAGCGTAGTAAGCGGGAGCACAGATACGCAGTATTTT
v_gene: TRBV9
d_gene: NA
abundance: NA
j_gene: TRBJ2-3

CDR3aa: CASSFQINQPQHF
CDR3nt: TGTGCCAGCAGCTTCCAGATCAATCAGCCCCAGCATTTT
v_gene: TRBV11-1
d_gene: NA
abundance: many
j_gene: TRBJ1-5

CDR3aa: CASNRGRATDTQYF
CDR3nt: TGTGCCAGCAACCGGGGGCGCGCAACAGATACGCAGTATTTT
v_gene: TRBV5-6
d_gene: NA
abundance: few
j_gene: TRBJ2-3

CDR3aa: CACRRDRPEKLFF
CDR3nt: TGTGCCTGTCGAAGGGACAGACCTGAAAAACTGTTTTTT
v_gene: TRBV30
d_gene: TRBD1
abundance: NA
j_gene: TRBJ1-4

CDR3aa: CASSLGLARGGGEQFF
CDR3nt: TGTGCCAGCAGCTTGGGACTAGCTAGAGGGGGTGGTGAGCAGTTCTTC
v_gene: TRBV5-4
d_gene: NA
abundance: NA
j_gene: TRBJ2-1

CDR3aa: CASSPRTRIGNIQYF
CDR3nt: TGTGCCAGCAGCCCTCGCACTAGAATCGGAAACATTCAGTACTTC
v_gene: TRBV11-1
d_gene: NA
abundance: NA
j_gene: TRBJ2-4

CDR3aa: CASTQGGTYEQYF
CDR3nt: TGTGCCAGCACCCAAGGGGGCACCTACGAGCAGTACTTC
v_gene: TRBV28
d_gene: TRBD1
abundance: NA
j_gene: TRBJ2-7

CDR3aa: CTLGGYQETQYF
CDR3nt: TGTACCTTGGGGGGGTACCAAGAGACCCAGTACTTC
v_gene: TRBV30
d_gene: TRBD2
abundance: NA
j_gene: TRBJ2-5

CDR3aa: CAPKGGGAKNIQYF
CDR3nt: TGTGCCCCCAAAGGCGGGGGAGCCAAAAACATTCAGTACTTC
v_gene: TRBV10-3
d_gene: TRBD2
abundance: NA
j_gene: TRBJ2-4

CDR3aa: CASSEFGGGQETQYF
CDR3nt: TGTGCCAGCAGTGAATTTGGGGGGGGACAAGAGACCCAGTACTTC
v_gene: TRBV25-1
d_gene: TRBD2
abundance: NA
j_gene: TRBJ2-5

CDR3aa: CASSLKSSEQYF
CDR3nt: TGTGCCAGCAGTTTAAAGAGCAGCGAGCAGTACTTC
v_gene: TRBV28
d_gene: NA
abundance: NA
j_gene: TRBJ2-7

CDR3aa: CASGIPSGRTDTQYF
CDR3nt: TGTGCCAGCGGGATCCCTAGCGGACGCACAGATACGCAGTATTTT
v_gene: TRBV7-2
d_gene: TRBD2
abundance: NA
j_gene: TRBJ2-3

CDR3aa: CSATRRETQYF
CDR3nt: TGCAGTGCTACTAGGAGAGAGACCCAGTACTTC
v_gene: TRBV20-1
d_gene: NA
abundance: NA
j_gene: TRBJ2-5

CDR3aa: CASSLEGLAGRYEQYF
CDR3nt: TGTGCCAGCAGCTTAGAAGGACTAGCGGGAAGGTACGAGCAGTACTTC
v_gene: TRBV7-2
d_gene: TRBD2
abundance: few
j_gene: TRBJ2-7

CDR3aa: CASSSPGGRTYEQYF
CDR3nt: TGTGCCAGCAGTTCTCCTGGCGGGAGGACCTACGAGCAGTACTTC
v_gene: TRBV6-5
d_gene: TRBD2
abundance: NA
j_gene: TRBJ2-7

CDR3aa: CASSPQGGGNTEAFF
CDR3nt: TGTGCCAGCAGCCCTCAAGGGGGGGGGAACACTGAAGCTTTCTTT
v_gene: TRBV9
d_gene: NA
abundance: NA
j_gene: TRBJ1-1

CDR3aa: CTSSHGSGSHYEQYF
CDR3nt: TGCACCAGCAGCCACGGTAGCGGGAGCCACTACGAGCAGTACTTC
v_gene: TRBV1
d_gene: NA
abundance: NA
j_gene: TRBJ2-7

CDR3aa: CASSLGQYNEQFF
CDR3nt: TGCGCCAGCAGCTTGGGACAATACAATGAGCAGTTCTTC
v_gene: TRBV5-1
d_gene: NA
abundance: NA
j_gene: TRBJ2-1

CDR3aa: CASSGGTSGRAYEQYF
CDR3nt: TGTGCCAGCAGCGGCGGGACTAGCGGGAGGGCGTACGAGCAGTACTTC
v_gene: TRBV7-2
d_gene: TRBD2
abundance: NA
j_gene: TRBJ2-7

CDR3aa: CASSFGQGVGELFF
CDR3nt: TGCGCCAGCAGCTTTGGGCAGGGAGTCGGGGAGCTGTTTTTT
v_gene: TRBV5-1
d_gene: NA
abundance: NA
j_gene: TRBJ2-2

CDR3aa: CASSSRTLAKNIQYF
CDR3nt: TGTGCCAGCAGTTCCCGGACCCTAGCCAAAAACATTCAGTACTTC
v_gene: TRBV6-5
d_gene: NA
abundance: NA
j_gene: TRBJ2-4

CDR3aa: CASRKIRGGTEAFF
CDR3nt: TGTGCCAGCAGAAAGATACGGGGCGGCACTGAAGCTTTCTTT
v_gene: TRBV11-2
d_gene: NA
abundance: NA
j_gene: TRBJ1-1

CDR3aa: CASSLGQGGTEAFF
CDR3nt: TGTGCCAGCAGTTTGGGCCAGGGGGGGACTGAAGCTTTCTTT
v_gene: TRBV28
d_gene: TRBD1
abundance: NA
j_gene: TRBJ1-1

CDR3aa: CASSSPTGGTGGYTF
CDR3nt: TGTGCCAGCAGTTCACCGACAGGGGGAACGGGGGGCTACACCTTC
v_gene: TRBV28
d_gene: TRBD1
abundance: NA
j_gene: TRBJ1-2

CDR3aa: CASSFEVFGELFF
CDR3nt: TGTGCCAGCAGCTTTGAAGTTTTCGGGGAGCTGTTTTTT
v_gene: TRBV7-3
d_gene: NA
abundance: NA
j_gene: TRBJ2-2

CDR3aa: CASSPGGAQYNEQFF
CDR3nt: TGTGCCAGCAGCCCAGGGGGTGCGCAGTACAATGAGCAGTTCTTC
v_gene: TRBV7-3
d_gene: TRBD1
abundance: NA
j_gene: TRBJ2-1

CDR3aa: CSVEVGYNEQFF
CDR3nt: TGCAGCGTTGAAGTCGGATACAATGAGCAGTTCTTC
v_gene: TRBV29-1
d_gene: NA
abundance: NA
j_gene: TRBJ2-1

CDR3aa: CASSLSGTIGETQYF
CDR3nt: TGTGCCAGCAGTTTATCAGGGACGATCGGCGAGACCCAGTACTTC
v_gene: TRBV27
d_gene: NA
abundance: NA
j_gene: TRBJ2-5

CDR3aa: CASSSSGTPNTQYF
CDR3nt: TGTGCCAGCAGTAGCTCCGGGACACCCAATACCCAGTACTTC
v_gene: TRBV6-6
d_gene: NA
abundance: NA
j_gene: TRBJ2-5

CDR3aa: CSTGGGETQYF
CDR3nt: TGCAGTACGGGAGGGGGAGAGACCCAGTACTTC
v_gene: TRBV20-1
d_gene: TRBD2
abundance: NA
j_gene: TRBJ2-5

CDR3aa: CASSSGGRGGEQYF
CDR3nt: TGCGCCAGCAGCTCCGGAGGGAGGGGCGGGGAGCAGTACTTC
v_gene: TRBV5-1
d_gene: TRBD2
abundance: NA
j_gene: TRBJ2-7

CDR3aa: CASSPRGDRASEQYF
CDR3nt: TGTGCCAGCAGTCCGAGGGGGGACAGGGCAAGCGAGCAGTACTTC
v_gene: TRBV2
d_gene: TRBD1
abundance: NA
j_gene: TRBJ2-7

CDR3aa: CATSRDLGQGFSGANVLTF
CDR3nt: TGTGCCACCAGCAGAGATTTGGGACAGGGGTTCTCTGGGGCCAACGTCCTGACTTTC
v_gene: TRBV15
d_gene: TRBD1
abundance: NA
j_gene: TRBJ2-6

CDR3aa: CASSSQETQYF
CDR3nt: TGTGCCAGCAGCTCACAAGAGACCCAGTACTTC
v_gene: TRBV7-9
d_gene: NA
abundance: NA
j_gene: TRBJ2-5

CDR3aa: CASSLTGQGAGYEQYF
CDR3nt: TGTGCCAGCAGCTTAACCGGACAGGGGGCTGGGTACGAGCAGTACTTC
v_gene: TRBV7-2
d_gene: TRBD1
abundance: NA
j_gene: TRBJ2-7

CDR3aa: CASSFNGNTIYF
CDR3nt: TGTGCCAGCAGCTTTAATGGAAACACCATATATTTT
v_gene: TRBV7-2
d_gene: NA
abundance: NA
j_gene: TRBJ1-3

CDR3aa: CASSQRTVNEKLFF
CDR3nt: TGCGCCAGCAGCCAACGGACAGTAAATGAAAAACTGTTTTTT
v_gene: TRBV4-3
d_gene: NA
abundance: once
j_gene: TRBJ1-4

CDR3aa: CAKGPTGIYTEAFF
CDR3nt: TGTGCTAAGGGCCCGACAGGAATCTACACTGAAGCTTTCTTT
v_gene: TRBV30
d_gene: NA
abundance: few
j_gene: TRBJ1-1

CDR3aa: CASSLLLAGVYEQFF
CDR3nt: TGTGCCAGCAGCTTATTACTAGCGGGAGTCTATGAGCAGTTCTTC
v_gene: TRBV7-9
d_gene: TRBD2
abundance: NA
j_gene: TRBJ2-1

CDR3aa: CASSRTGGSQPQHF
CDR3nt: TGTGCCAGCTCAAGAACAGGGGGTAGCCAGCCCCAGCATTTT
v_gene: TRBV18
d_gene: TRBD1
abundance: NA
j_gene: TRBJ1-5

CDR3aa: CASVRQGVREQYF
CDR3nt: TGCGCCAGCGTCAGACAGGGGGTAAGAGAGCAGTACTTC
v_gene: TRBV10-1
d_gene: TRBD1
abundance: NA
j_gene: TRBJ2-7

CDR3aa: CASSGGLAAYYEQYF
CDR3nt: TGTGCCAGCAGTGGGGGACTAGCGGCCTACTACGAGCAGTACTTC
v_gene: TRBV27
d_gene: TRBD2
abundance: many
j_gene: TRBJ2-7

CDR3aa: CASSVTPREQPQHF
CDR3nt: TGTGCCAGCAGCGTGACCCCTCGGGAGCAGCCCCAGCATTTT
v_gene: TRBV5-5
d_gene: NA
abundance: NA
j_gene: TRBJ1-5

CDR3aa: CSVPGTGQETQYF
CDR3nt: TGCAGCGTTCCCGGGACAGGCCAAGAGACCCAGTACTTC
v_gene: TRBV29-1
d_gene: TRBD1
abundance: NA
j_gene: TRBJ2-5

CDR3aa: CASSGAFPYGYTF
CDR3nt: TGTGCCAGCAGCGGGGCATTTCCCTATGGCTACACCTTC
v_gene: TRBV9
d_gene: NA
abundance: NA
j_gene: TRBJ1-2

CDR3aa: CASSLGAGENTEAFF
CDR3nt: TGCGCCAGCAGCCTGGGGGCAGGGGAGAACACTGAAGCTTTCTTT
v_gene: TRBV5-1
d_gene: NA
abundance: NA
j_gene: TRBJ1-1

CDR3aa: CAIDRDRAGETQYF
CDR3nt: TGTGCCATTGACCGGGACAGGGCAGGCGAGACCCAGTACTTC
v_gene: TRBV6-1
d_gene: TRBD1
abundance: NA
j_gene: TRBJ2-5

CDR3aa: CASSPRTGKDQPQHF
CDR3nt: TGTGCCAGCAGCCCCAGGACAGGGAAGGATCAGCCCCAGCATTTT
v_gene: TRBV7-2
d_gene: TRBD1
abundance: NA
j_gene: TRBJ1-5

CDR3aa: CASSLREGGEKLFF
CDR3nt: TGTGCCAGCAGCTTGAGAGAGGGCGGTGAAAAACTGTTTTTT
v_gene: TRBV5-4
d_gene: NA
abundance: NA
j_gene: TRBJ1-4

CDR3aa: CASSLEASGRESSYEQYF
CDR3nt: TGTGCCAGCAGCTTAGAGGCTAGCGGGAGGGAGTCCTCCTACGAGCAGTACTTC
v_gene: TRBV7-2
d_gene: TRBD2
abundance: NA
j_gene: TRBJ2-7

CDR3aa: CATSRDQGSQETQYF
CDR3nt: TGTGCCACCAGCAGAGATCAGGGATCCCAAGAGACCCAGTACTTC
v_gene: TRBV15
d_gene: NA
abundance: NA
j_gene: TRBJ2-5

CDR3aa: CASTLESSTGELFF
CDR3nt: TGTGCCAGCACCTTAGAGTCTAGCACCGGGGAGCTGTTTTTT
v_gene: TRBV7-2
d_gene: NA
abundance: NA
j_gene: TRBJ2-2